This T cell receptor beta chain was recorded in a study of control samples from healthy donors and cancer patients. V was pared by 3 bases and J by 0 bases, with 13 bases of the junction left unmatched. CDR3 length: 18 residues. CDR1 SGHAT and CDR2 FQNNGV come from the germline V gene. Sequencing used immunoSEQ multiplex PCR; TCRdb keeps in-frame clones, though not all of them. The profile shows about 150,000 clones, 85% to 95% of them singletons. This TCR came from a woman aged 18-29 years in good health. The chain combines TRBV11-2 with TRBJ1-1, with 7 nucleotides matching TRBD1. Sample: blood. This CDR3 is CASSFTLSAGGLNTEAFF. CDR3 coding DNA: TGTGCCAGCAGCTTTACCCTTTCGGCAGGGGGGTTGAACACTGAAGCTTTCTTT.